These 16 T cell receptor beta chains originate from one sample sequenced in a study of B cell selection in AIRE deficiency. Sorted regulatory T cells were CD4-positive, CD25-high and CD127-low or negative. Assay: immunoSEQ multiplex PCR; the TCRdb copy retains only in-frame clones and omits some. The table lists more than 12,000 clones, under 95% of them singletons, with roughly 1% in the top ten. Source material: Tregs sorted from PBMCs. The receptors here all came from a human donor with AIRE deficiency.

This chain links TRBV7-9 with TRBJ1-1; D not certain. Looked up from germline, CDR1 is SEHNR and CDR2 is FQNEAQ (reference sequence). The CDR3 is made up of 17 amino acids. V was pared by 1 base and J by 2 bases, with 17 bases between. Here the CDR3 DNA reads TGTGCCAGCAGCTTAGGGCCCCGAACATTGGGCAACACTGAAGCTTTCTTT. Translating it yields CASSLGPRTLGNTEAFF.

The rearrangement links TRBV5-1 to TRBJ2-5; D unclear. In germline, CDR1 is SGHRS, CDR2 YFSETQ. This CDR3 comprises 14 residues. The ends were cut back, 5 bases at V and 1 base at J, with 12 bases in the middle. The CDR3 nucleotides read TGCGCCAGCAGGGGGTTGGGGTTCCAAGAGACCCAGTACTTC. This gives the protein CASRGLGFQETQYF.

The chain joins TRBV27 to TRBJ2-1, with D possibly matching TRBD1 (5 bases). V was clipped by 4 bases and J by 10 bases, with 17 bases between them. Per germline, CDR1 MNHEY and CDR2 SMNVEV (reference sequence). This CDR3 comprises 14 residues. The CDR3 region is CASSSRQSLREQFF. Here the CDR3 DNA reads TGTGCCAGCAGTTCGAGACAGAGCCTAAGGGAGCAGTTCTTC.

J is TRBJ2-2 and V is TRBV9; possible D gene TRBD2, 6 bases. The length of the CDR3 is 16 residues. Between the trimmed V and J ends, which lost 0 bases and 0 bases, there was a span of 9 bases. Per germline, CDR1 SGDLS and CDR2 YYNGEE. CDR3 protein: CASSVVGGANTGELFF. The CDR3 coding sequence is TGTGCCAGCAGCGTAGTTGGAGGGGCGAACACCGGGGAGCTGTTTTTT.

The chain recombines TRBV2 with TRBJ2-2; the D is unclear. Germline assignment: CDR1 SNHLY and CDR2 FYNNEI. The V gene lost 5 bases and the J gene lost 6 bases, with 13 bases spanning the gap. CDR3 length equals 14 residues. The CDR3 region is CASSSEAPAGELFF. CDR3 DNA: TGTGCCAGCAGTAGCGAGGCACCCGCCGGGGAGCTGTTTTTT.

This chain uses TRBV10-3 with TRBJ1-1, with D perhaps matching TRBD1 (5 bases). V dropped 4 bases and J dropped 3 bases, with 12 bases sitting between them. CDR1 is ENHRY, CDR2 SYGVKD, per germline. The CDR3 contains 14 residues. The DNA of the CDR3 is TGTGCCATCAGTGCCAGGGAAGGGTACACTGAAGCTTTCTTT. Protein sequence: CAISAREGYTEAFF.

The chain employs TRBV9 and TRBJ2-1; TRBD1 is a possible D gene (6 bases). This CDR3 is 15 amino acids long. The V and J ends lost 0 bases and 8 bases respectively, with 15 bases between them. CDR1 SGDLS and CDR2 YYNGEE come from the germline V gene. The CDR3 here is CASSVDGQGFYEQFF. DNA of the CDR3: TGTGCCAGCAGCGTAGACGGCCAGGGGTTCTATGAGCAGTTCTTC.

This chain joins TRBV5-1 and TRBJ2-1, with 11 positions matching TRBD1. The CDR3 is 15 amino acids. In germline, CDR1 is SGHRS, CDR2 YFSETQ. The V segment lost 4 bases and the J segment 4 bases; nucleotides outside the gene matches: 4. The CDR3 sequence is CASSPGTGGYNEQFF. In DNA, the CDR3 is TGCGCCAGCAGCCCCGGGACAGGGGGTTACAATGAGCAGTTCTTC.

The chain carries TRBV6-5 and TRBJ1-4, with D uncertain. V lost 0 bases and J lost 9, with 8 bases in between. CDR3 size: 13 residues. Germline V CDR1 and CDR2: MNHEY, SVGAGI. The DNA of the CDR3 is TGTGCCAGCAGTTACTCAGGGCAACAAAAACTGTTTTTT. Amino acid sequence: CASSYSGQQKLFF.

This clone has just one count. The gene calls are TRBV5-6 and TRBJ2-5, with 11 positions matching TRBD2. The CDR3 spans 15 residues. Germline V lookup: CDR1 SGHDT, CDR2 YYEEEE. Trimming at V came to 4 bases and at J to 5 bases, leaving 7 bases not matched to a gene. DNA of the CDR3: TGTGCCAGCAGCATAATAGCGGGAGGGACGGAGACCCAGTACTTC. Translation: CASSIIAGGTETQYF. The full variable domain, in which reference TRBV5-6 and TRBJ2-5 provide the parts outside the CDR3, is DAGVTQSPTHLIKTRGQQVTLRCSPKSGHDTVSWYQQALGQGPQFIFQYYEEEERQRGNFPDRFSGHQFPNYSSELNVNALLLGDSALYLCASSIIAGGTETQYFGPGTRLLVL.

This chain joins TRBV6-5 and TRBJ1-5, with D possibly TRBD1 on 5 matching bases. V shed 2 bases and J shed 7 bases, with 12 bases lying between them. The CDR3 length is 14 residues. The germline gives CDR1 MNHEY, CDR2 SVGAGI. CDR3 loop: CASSYRGEGQPQHF. The CDR3 nucleotides read TGTGCCAGCAGTTACCGGGGGGAGGGACAGCCCCAGCATTTT.

The chain uses TRBV7-2 and TRBJ1-3; D may be TRBD1 (6 bases). There are 14 residues in the CDR3. V was trimmed by 2 bases and J by 5 bases, leaving 10 bases between them. CDR1 and CDR2 from the germline V gene are SGHTA and FQGNSA. The CDR3 loop is CASSLRGLRNTIYF. The CDR3, as DNA: TGTGCCAGCAGCTTAAGGGGGTTAAGAAACACCATATATTTT.

The rearrangement uses TRBV5-1 and TRBJ2-1, with 10 bases lining up with TRBD2. The CDR3 runs 17 residues. Germline CDR1 SGHRS, CDR2 YFSETQ. V dropped 0 bases and J dropped 4; count of bases not matched to a gene: 7. CDR3 DNA: TGCGCCAGCAGCTTGGCAACCCTAGCGGGAGCTTACAATGAGCAGTTCTTC. Its protein product is CASSLATLAGAYNEQFF. The whole variable domain, filled in from reference TRBV5-1 and TRBJ2-1, reads KAGVTQTPRYLIKTRGQQVTLSCSPISGHRSVSWYQQTPGQGLQFLFEYFSETQRNKGNFPGRFSGRQFSNSRSEMNVSTLELGDSALYLCASSLATLAGAYNEQFFGPGTRLTVL.

V usage is TRBV19 and J usage is TRBJ2-2; D might be TRBD2 (5 bases). The germline V gene has CDR1 LNHDA and CDR2 SQIVND (reference sequence). The CDR3 contains 14 residues. The V and J ends lost 7 bases and 2 bases respectively, with 11 bases between them. CDR3 sequence reads: CASKGTRNTGELFF. The CDR3 nucleotides read TGTGCCAGTAAGGGCACTAGAAACACCGGGGAGCTGTTTTTT.

This sequence joins TRBV21-1 and TRBJ2-1; the D call of TRBD2 is as the table states it, not checked on the DNA. TRBV21-1 is flagged as a pseudogene. The CDR3 runs to 17 residues. CDR3 residues: CAKNPYIAGEFYNEQFF. CDR3 nucleotides: TGTGCCAAAAACCCGTATATAGCGGGTGAATTCTACAATGAGCAGTTCTTC.

This clone was counted once. The chain joins TRBV6-5 to TRBJ2-6; D may be TRBD1 (5 bases). The V end lost 10 bases, the J end lost 0 bases, and 13 bases lay between the germline ends. From germline, CDR1 is MNHEY and CDR2 SVGAGI. This CDR3 is 15 amino acids long. The CDR3 DNA reads as TGTGCCACAAAATCGCAGGGCTCTGGGGCCAACGTCCTGACTTTC. Translation gives CATKSQGSGANVLTF.